A selection of T cell receptor beta chains follows, all from one sample in a study of shared clonotypes between healthy human individuals. Libraries were prepared by immunoSEQ multiplex PCR; TCRdb keeps only in-frame clonotypes and omits some of them. The data hold 2 million to 2.5 million clones, with 90% to 95% observed a single time. Sequencing was performed on naive CD4+ T cells from PBMCs. Source of these receptors: a man younger than 35 in good health. Some clones in this sample may be carry-over from other donors' samples. CDR3s include the opening cysteine and the closing phenylalanine or tryptophan. D genes are given only for firm matches. Size tells how often a clone was seen (once, few, many) or the class of an expanded clone, and some rows leave it out.

>TRBJ2-1|TRBV5-6|-|-
TGTGCCAGCAGCTGGGAGCGGGTTGAGCAGTTCTTC
CASSWERVEQFF
>TRBJ2-7|TRBV4-2|-|-
TGTGCCAGCAGCCAGCGCCTCGCCTACGAGCAGTACTTC
CASSQRLAYEQYF
>TRBJ1-3|TRBV30|-|-
TGTGCCTGGAGCCCAGGGTACTCTGGAAACACCATATATTTT
CAWSPGYSGNTIYF
>TRBJ2-2|TRBV7-9|-|-
TGTGCCAGCAGCTGGGGGCATTCGAACACCGGGGAGCTGTTTTTT
CASSWGHSNTGELFF
>TRBJ2-7|TRBV5-4|-|TRBD2
TGTGCCAGCAGCGGGACTAGCGGGAGCGGGTACGAGCAGTACTTC
CASSGTSGSGYEQYF
>TRBJ1-1|TRBV30|-|-
TGTGCCTGGATAGCTGGGCAAGCTCTGAACACTGAAGCTTTCTTT
CAWIAGQALNTEAFF
>TRBJ2-3|TRBV7-9|-|TRBD2
TGTGCCAGCAGCCCGGGACTAGCGGACACAGATACGCAGTATTTT
CASSPGLADTDTQYF
>TRBJ2-1|TRBV6-6|-|-
TGTGCCAGCAGTCCCCCCAACTCCTACAATGAGCAGTTCTTC
CASSPPNSYNEQFF
>TRBJ2-1|TRBV5-1|-|TRBD2
TGCGCCAGTTCCAGGACTAGCGGCAACAATGAGCAGTTCTTC
CASSRTSGNNEQFF
>TRBJ2-3|TRBV6-1|-|-
TGTGCCAGCAGTGAATTCAGGGCGGGTGGCACAGATACGCAGTATTTT
CASSEFRAGGTDTQYF
>TRBJ1-5|TRBV7-2|once|-
TGTGCCAGCAGCTTAGGCGGGATCCGCAATCAGCCCCAGCATTTT
CASSLGGIRNQPQHF
>TRBJ1-1|TRBV6-5|-|TRBD1
TGTGCCAGCACCCCGGACAGGTATAACACTGAAGCTTTCTTT
CASTPDRYNTEAFF
>TRBJ2-7|TRBV28|-|-
TGTGCCAGCAGTCGCCCACAGGGTCTGATTGGGGAGCAGTACTTC
CASSRPQGLIGEQYF
>TRBJ2-2|TRBV7-3|-|TRBD2
TGTGCCAGCAGCCAACAACCGGGAGGGAACACCGGGGAGCTGTTTTTT
CASSQQPGGNTGELFF
>TRBJ2-5|TRBV5-1|-|TRBD1
TGCGCCAGCAGCTTCGACAGGGAGCAAGAGACCCAGTACTTC
CASSFDREQETQYF
>TRBJ2-3|TRBV11-3|once|TRBD2
TGTGCCAGCAGCTTAGGTCCCAGCGGGACTACAGATACGCAGTATTTT
CASSLGPSGTTDTQYF
>TRBJ2-1|TRBV6-4|-|TRBD2
TGTGCCAGCAGTGACTCGATTAGCGGGGACTACAATGAGCAGTTCTTC
CASSDSISGDYNEQFF
>TRBJ1-5|TRBV15|-|-
TGTGCCACCAGCAGAGACGGGATACCTTATAGCAATCAGCCCCAGCATTTT
CATSRDGIPYSNQPQHF
>TRBJ1-2|TRBV5-1|-|-
TGCGCCAGCAGCCAACTACAGGGCACTAACTATGGCTACACCTTC
CASSQLQGTNYGYTF
>TRBJ2-7|TRBV5-1|-|-
TGCGCCAGCAGCTTGGTAGGAGGCTCCTACGAGCAGTACTTC
CASSLVGGSYEQYF
>TRBJ1-2|TRBV28|-|-
TGTGCCAGCCGGACAGTCTACTATGGCTACACCTTC
CASRTVYYGYTF
>TRBJ2-5|TRBV29-1|once|TRBD1
TGCAGCTCCAGGACAGGGGCCTGGGAGACCCAGTACTTC
CSSRTGAWETQYF
>TRBJ2-1|TRBV7-9|-|TRBD2
TGTGCCAGCAGCTTATTCGCGGGAGTGAACAATGAGCAGTTCTTC
CASSLFAGVNNEQFF
>TRBJ2-2|TRBV4-3|-|-
TGCGCCAGCAGCCAAGAAGTGTTTGGCGGGGAGCTGTTTTTT
CASSQEVFGGELFF
>TRBJ2-7|TRBV25-1|-|TRBD1
TGTGCCAGCCGCCGAGGGGACAGGAACTACGTGGAGTACTTC
CASRRGDRNYVEYF
>TRBJ2-2|TRBV7-2|once|TRBD2
TGTGCCAGCAGCTTATTCCGGCTAGCGGGACCCCTTAACACCGGGGAGCTGTTTTTT
CASSLFRLAGPLNTGELFF
>TRBJ2-7|TRBV9|-|TRBD2
TGTGCCAGCAGCATATGGGCTAGCGGGAGTTCGGGTGAGCAGTACTTC
CASSIWASGSSGEQYF
>TRBJ1-5|TRBV7-2|-|-
TGTGCCAGCAGGCCGTCCGGTAATCAGCCCCAGCATTTT
CASRPSGNQPQHF
>TRBJ2-7|TRBV28|-|-
TGTGCCAGCGAATCCGGGATGACCTACGAGCAGTACTTC
CASESGMTYEQYF
>TRBJ2-2|TRBV4-3|-|-
TGCGCCAGCAGCCAAGATCCAGGGCTTGGGAACACCGGGGAGCTGTTTTTT
CASSQDPGLGNTGELFF
>TRBJ1-1|TRBV5-1|-|-
TGCGCCAGCAGCCCTCAGGAGGGAAGGAACACTGAAGCTTTCTTT
CASSPQEGRNTEAFF
>TRBJ2-1|TRBV19|-|TRBD1
TGTGCCAGTAGTATGACAGGGTTCAATGAGCAGTTCTTC
CASSMTGFNEQFF
>TRBJ2-7|TRBV7-2|-|TRBD2
TGTGCCAGCAGCTCCCCCCCCGGGACTAGCTACGAGCAGTACTTC
CASSSPPGTSYEQYF
>TRBJ2-4|TRBV7-9|-|-
TGTGCCAGCAGCTTAGACAGGTCCAAAAACATTCAGTACTTC
CASSLDRSKNIQYF
>TRBJ1-2|TRBV9|once|-
TGTGCCAGCAGCGCACCCCTAGGCTACACCTTC
CASSAPLGYTF
>TRBJ1-1|TRBV28|-|-
TGTGCCAGCAGTTCCGTCCCGGGCGTGATGAACACTGAAGCTTTCTTT
CASSSVPGVMNTEAFF
>TRBJ1-4|TRBV5-1|-|-
TGCGCCAGCTCCGCCGGGCCTGGGGAAAAACTGTTTTTT
CASSAGPGEKLFF
>TRBJ2-1|TRBV19|-|TRBD2
TGTGCCAGTAGTACTAGCGGGAGGGGTCGGATAGGGAATGAGCAGTTCTTC
CASSTSGRGRIGNEQFF
>TRBJ2-3|TRBV13|once|TRBD2
TGTGCCAGCAGCCCAATGGGACTAGCGGGAAACACAGATACGCAGTATTTT
CASSPMGLAGNTDTQYF
>TRBJ2-3|TRBV7-3|-|TRBD2
TGTGCCAGCAGCTTAAAAAGGACTAGCGGGCATAACACAGATACGCAGTATTTT
CASSLKRTSGHNTDTQYF
>TRBJ1-1|TRBV28|-|-
TGTGCCAGCAAACTGTTTCGGAACACTGAAGCTTTCTTT
CASKLFRNTEAFF
>TRBJ1-1|TRBV19|-|-
TGTGCCAGTAGTATAGGGAGGGCACCGGACACTGAAGCTTTCTTT
CASSIGRAPDTEAFF
>TRBJ2-5|TRBV29-1|-|-
TGCAGCGTTGTATCCGGGGGCAGGAGAGAGACCCAGTACTTC
CSVVSGGRRETQYF
>TRBJ2-7|TRBV19|-|TRBD1
TGTGCCAGCGGACAGGGAACGGGAGAGCAGTACTTC
CASGQGTGEQYF
>TRBJ1-2|TRBV6-4|-|-
TGTGCCAGCAGCCCCGGGGGGAACCTCTATGGCTACACCTTC
CASSPGGNLYGYTF
>TRBJ2-7|TRBV7-2|-|TRBD2
TGTGCCAGCAGCTTATGGGGGGGGAGCTCCTACGAGCAGTACTTC
CASSLWGGSSYEQYF
>TRBJ2-5|TRBV4-1|-|TRBD2
TGCGCCAGCAGCCAAGATGAGTCTAGCGGGCGGAAGGTCCCGTACTTC
CASSQDESSGRKVPYF
>TRBJ2-1|TRBV7-3|-|TRBD2
TGTGCCAGCAGCTTAAACGGGAGGGCCGGTAATGAGCAGTTCTTC
CASSLNGRAGNEQFF
>TRBJ2-7|TRBV5-5|-|TRBD1
TGTGCCAGCAGTCTTCAGGGGGCGCCCAAGCAGTACTTC
CASSLQGAPKQYF
>TRBJ1-4|TRBV10-3|-|-
TGTGCCATCAGCCCTGATACAGGGTTTGAAAAACTGTTTTTT
CAISPDTGFEKLFF